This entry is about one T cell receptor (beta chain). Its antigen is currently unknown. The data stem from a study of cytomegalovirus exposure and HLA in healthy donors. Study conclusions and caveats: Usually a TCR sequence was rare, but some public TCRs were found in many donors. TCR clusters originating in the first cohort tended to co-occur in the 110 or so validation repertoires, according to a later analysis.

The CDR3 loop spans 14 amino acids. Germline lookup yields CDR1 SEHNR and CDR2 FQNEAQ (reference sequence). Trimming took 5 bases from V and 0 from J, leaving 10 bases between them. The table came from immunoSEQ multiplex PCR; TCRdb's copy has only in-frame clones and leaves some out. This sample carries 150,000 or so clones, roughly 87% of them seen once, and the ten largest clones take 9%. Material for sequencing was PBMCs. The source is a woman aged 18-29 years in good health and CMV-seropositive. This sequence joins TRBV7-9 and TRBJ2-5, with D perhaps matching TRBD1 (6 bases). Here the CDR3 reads CASSIQGHQETQYF. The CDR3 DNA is TGTGCCAGCAGCATTCAGGGGCACCAAGAGACCCAGTACTTC.